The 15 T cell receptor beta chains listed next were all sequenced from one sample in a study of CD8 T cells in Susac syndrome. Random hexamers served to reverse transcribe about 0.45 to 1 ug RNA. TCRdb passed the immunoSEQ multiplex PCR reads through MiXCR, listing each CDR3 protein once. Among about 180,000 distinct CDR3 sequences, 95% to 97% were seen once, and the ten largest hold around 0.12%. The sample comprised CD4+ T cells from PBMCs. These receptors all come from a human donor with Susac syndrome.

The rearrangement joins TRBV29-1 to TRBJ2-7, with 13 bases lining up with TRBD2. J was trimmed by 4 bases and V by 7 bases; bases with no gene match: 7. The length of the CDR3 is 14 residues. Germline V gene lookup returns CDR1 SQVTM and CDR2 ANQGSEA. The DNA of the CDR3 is TGCAGCGCTGGACTAGCGGGAGCGTCGTACGAGCAGTACTTC. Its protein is CSAGLAGASYEQYF.

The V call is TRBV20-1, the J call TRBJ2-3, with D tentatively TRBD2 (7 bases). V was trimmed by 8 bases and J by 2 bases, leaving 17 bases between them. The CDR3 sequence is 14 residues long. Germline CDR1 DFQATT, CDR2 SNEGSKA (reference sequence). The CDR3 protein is CSPRGRGATDTQYF. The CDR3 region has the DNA TGCAGTCCCCGGGGGAGGGGGGCCACAGATACGCAGTATTTT.

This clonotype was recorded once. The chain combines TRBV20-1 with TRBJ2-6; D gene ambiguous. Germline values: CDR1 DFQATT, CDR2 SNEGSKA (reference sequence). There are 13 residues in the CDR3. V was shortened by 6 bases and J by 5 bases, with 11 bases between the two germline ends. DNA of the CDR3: TGCAGTGCCAGCAGCCCTAGGGCCAACGTCCTGACTTTC. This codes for CSASSPRANVLTF.

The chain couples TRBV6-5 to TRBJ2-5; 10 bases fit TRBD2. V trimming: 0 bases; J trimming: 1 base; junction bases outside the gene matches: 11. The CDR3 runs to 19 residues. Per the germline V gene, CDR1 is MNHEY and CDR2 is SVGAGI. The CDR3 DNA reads TGTGCCAGCAGTTACTCACCCCCTAGCGGGGGCCCTGGCCAAGAGACCCAGTACTTC. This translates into CASSYSPPSGGPGQETQYF.

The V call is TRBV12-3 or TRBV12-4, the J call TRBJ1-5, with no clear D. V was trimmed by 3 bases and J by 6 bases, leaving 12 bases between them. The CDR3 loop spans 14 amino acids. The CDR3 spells CASSFWGLRQPQHF. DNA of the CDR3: TGTGCCAGCAGTTTCTGGGGTCTCCGTCAGCCCCAGCATTTT.

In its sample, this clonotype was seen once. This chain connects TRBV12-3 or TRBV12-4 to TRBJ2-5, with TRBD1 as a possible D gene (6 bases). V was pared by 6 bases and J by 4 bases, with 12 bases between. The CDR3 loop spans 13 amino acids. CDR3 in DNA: TGTGCCAGCAGACAGACAGGCGCAGAGACCCAGTACTTC. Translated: CASRQTGAETQYF.

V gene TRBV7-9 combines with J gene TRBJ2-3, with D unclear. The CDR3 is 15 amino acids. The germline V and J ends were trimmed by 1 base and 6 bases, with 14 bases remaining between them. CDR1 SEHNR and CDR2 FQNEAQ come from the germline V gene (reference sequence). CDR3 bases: TGTGCCAGCAGCTTAGGTAGCTCTTTTGGCGATACGCAGTATTTT. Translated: CASSLGSSFGDTQYF.

The CDR3 here is CAISESGLQGAGELFF. CDR3 nucleotide sequence: TGTGCCATCAGTGAGTCGGGACTCCAGGGAGCCGGGGAGCTGTTTTTT. The chain recombines TRBV10-3 with TRBJ2-2; maybe TRBD2 (6 bases). V was trimmed by 0 bases and J by 6 bases, leaving 14 bases between them. CDR1 is ENHRY and CDR2 is SYGVKD in the germline V gene. The CDR3 extends over 16 amino acids.

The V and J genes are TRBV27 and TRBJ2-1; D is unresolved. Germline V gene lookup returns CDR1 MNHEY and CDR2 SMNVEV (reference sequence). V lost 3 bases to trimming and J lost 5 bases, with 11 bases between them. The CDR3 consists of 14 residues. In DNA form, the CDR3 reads TGTGCCAGCAGTTTGAAATGGGTAAACAATGAGCAGTTCTTC. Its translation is CASSLKWVNNEQFF.

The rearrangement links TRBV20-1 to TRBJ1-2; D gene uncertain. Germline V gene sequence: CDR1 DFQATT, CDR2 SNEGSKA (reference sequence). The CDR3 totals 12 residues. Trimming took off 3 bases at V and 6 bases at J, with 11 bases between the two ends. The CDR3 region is CSARHSPHGYTF. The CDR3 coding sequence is TGCAGTGCTAGGCATAGCCCGCATGGCTACACCTTC.

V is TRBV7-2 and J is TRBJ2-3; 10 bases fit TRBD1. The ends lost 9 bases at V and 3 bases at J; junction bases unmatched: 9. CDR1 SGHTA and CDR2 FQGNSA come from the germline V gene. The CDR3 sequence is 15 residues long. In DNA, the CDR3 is TGTGCCAGAAACAGCCGGGACAGGGGTACAGATACGCAGTATTTT. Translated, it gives CARNSRDRGTDTQYF. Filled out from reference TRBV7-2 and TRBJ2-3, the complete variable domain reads GAGVSQSPSNKVTEKGKDVELRCDPISGHTALYWYRQSLGQGLEFLIYFQGNSAPDKSGLPSDRFSAERTGGSVSTLTIQRTQQEDSAVYLCARNSRDRGTDTQYFGPGTRLTVL.

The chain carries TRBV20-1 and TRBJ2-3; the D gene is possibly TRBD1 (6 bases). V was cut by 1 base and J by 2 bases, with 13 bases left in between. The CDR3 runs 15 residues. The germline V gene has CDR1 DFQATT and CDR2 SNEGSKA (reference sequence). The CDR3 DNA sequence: TGCAGTGCTAGAGCTGGGAACAGGGTCACAGATACGCAGTATTTT. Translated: CSARAGNRVTDTQYF.

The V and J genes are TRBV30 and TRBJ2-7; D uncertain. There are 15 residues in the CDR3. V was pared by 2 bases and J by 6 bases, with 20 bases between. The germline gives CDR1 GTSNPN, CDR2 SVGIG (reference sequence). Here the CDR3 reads CAWSPHRTLLREQYF. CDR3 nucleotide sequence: TGTGCCTGGAGTCCCCACCGGACCCTCCTCCGCGAGCAGTACTTC.

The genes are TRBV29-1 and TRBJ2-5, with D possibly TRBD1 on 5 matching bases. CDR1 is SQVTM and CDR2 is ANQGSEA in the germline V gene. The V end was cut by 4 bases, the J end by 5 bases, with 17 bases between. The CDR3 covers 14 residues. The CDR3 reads CSVAPRVNWETQYF. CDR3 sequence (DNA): TGCAGCGTTGCTCCCAGGGTGAATTGGGAGACCCAGTACTTC.

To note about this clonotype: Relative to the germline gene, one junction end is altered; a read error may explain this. CDR3 protein: CASSYSTGTRLIF. CDR3 DNA sequence: TGTGCCAGCAGTTACTCGACCGGGACTAGGTTGATCTTC. The chain combines TRBV6-5 with TRBJ2-1; TRBD2 aligns across 8 bases. Germline CDR1 MNHEY, CDR2 SVGAGI. The CDR3 loop spans 13 amino acids.